These T cell receptor beta chains were read from a single sample in a study of cytomegalovirus exposure and HLA in healthy donors. Sequencing used immunoSEQ multiplex PCR; TCRdb keeps in-frame clones, though not all of them. The sample lists fewer than 130,000 clones; over 65% were seen once. Source material: PBMCs. These receptors were taken from a female donor in good health and CMV-seropositive. CDR3s include the opening cysteine and the closing phenylalanine or tryptophan. Each record gives: clone size, D gene, V gene, J gene, CDR3 protein, CDR3 DNA. The D gene is left open where the match is weak. Not all rows give a size; the values are once, few, many and, for expanded clones, a class.

abundance: once; d_gene: .; v_gene: TRBV9; j_gene: TRBJ1-5; CDR3aa: CASSVGGGNQPQHF; CDR3nt: TGTGCCAGCAGCGTAGGGGGGGGGAATCAGCCCCAGCATTTT
abundance: .; d_gene: .; v_gene: TRBV4-3; j_gene: TRBJ1-6; CDR3aa: CASSQAAGNSPLHF; CDR3nt: TGCGCCAGCAGCCAGGCCGCGGGAAATTCACCCCTCCACTTT
abundance: once; d_gene: .; v_gene: TRBV6-5; j_gene: TRBJ1-2; CDR3aa: CASSKDWRGHGYTF; CDR3nt: TGTGCCAGCAGTAAAGACTGGAGAGGGCATGGCTACACCTTC
abundance: .; d_gene: TRBD2; v_gene: TRBV7-9; j_gene: TRBJ2-3; CDR3aa: CASSTRGGDFDTQYF; CDR3nt: TGTGCCAGCAGTACACGGGGGGGGGACTTTGATACGCAGTATTTT
abundance: .; d_gene: .; v_gene: TRBV27; j_gene: TRBJ1-1; CDR3aa: CASSIDRYNTEAFF; CDR3nt: TGTGCCAGCAGTATCGACAGGTATAACACTGAAGCTTTCTTT
abundance: .; d_gene: .; v_gene: TRBV18; j_gene: TRBJ1-4; CDR3aa: CASSPRTTNEKLFF; CDR3nt: TGTGCCAGCTCACCACGTACAACTAATGAAAAACTGTTTTTT
abundance: .; d_gene: TRBD1; v_gene: TRBV6-5; j_gene: TRBJ1-2; CDR3aa: CASRAGGDYGYTF; CDR3nt: TGTGCCAGCCGCGCAGGGGGCGACTATGGCTACACCTTC
abundance: .; d_gene: .; v_gene: TRBV4-2; j_gene: TRBJ2-4; CDR3aa: CASSQEWGPKNIQYF; CDR3nt: TGTGCCAGCAGCCAAGAGTGGGGGCCCAAAAACATTCAGTACTTC
abundance: .; d_gene: .; v_gene: TRBV5-1; j_gene: TRBJ1-4; CDR3aa: CASSLYTGDEKLFF; CDR3nt: TGCGCCAGCAGCTTGTATACCGGGGATGAAAAACTGTTTTTT
abundance: .; d_gene: TRBD2; v_gene: TRBV7-2; j_gene: TRBJ2-7; CDR3aa: CASSLKRGAYYEQYF; CDR3nt: TGTGCCAGCAGCTTAAAGCGGGGGGCCTACTACGAGCAGTACTTC
abundance: .; d_gene: .; v_gene: TRBV19; j_gene: TRBJ1-5; CDR3aa: CATDDRRDFGNQPQHF; CDR3nt: TGTGCCACTGATGACAGGCGCGACTTTGGCAATCAGCCCCAGCATTTT
abundance: once; d_gene: .; v_gene: TRBV5-6; j_gene: TRBJ2-7; CDR3aa: CASSLLAQRVPSVYEQYF; CDR3nt: TGTGCCAGCAGCTTGTTGGCCCAACGGGTACCCTCAGTGTACGAGCAGTACTTC
abundance: .; d_gene: .; v_gene: TRBV6-5; j_gene: TRBJ1-1; CDR3aa: CASTTGGANTEAFF; CDR3nt: TGTGCCAGCACCACGGGAGGGGCAAACACTGAAGCTTTCTTT
abundance: few; d_gene: TRBD1; v_gene: TRBV7-2; j_gene: TRBJ1-5; CDR3aa: CASSYYRGGQPQHF; CDR3nt: TGTGCCAGCAGCTACTACAGGGGTGGCCAGCCCCAGCATTTT
abundance: .; d_gene: .; v_gene: TRBV6-1; j_gene: TRBJ2-2; CDR3aa: CASRELYSTGELFF; CDR3nt: TGTGCCAGCAGAGAACTGTATTCCACCGGGGAGCTGTTTTTT
abundance: few; d_gene: .; v_gene: TRBV11-2; j_gene: TRBJ2-5; CDR3aa: CASSSNRGSVETQYF; CDR3nt: TGTGCCAGCAGCTCCAACCGAGGGAGCGTAGAGACCCAGTACTTC
abundance: .; d_gene: .; v_gene: TRBV7-2; j_gene: TRBJ1-1; CDR3aa: CASTINGSREAFF; CDR3nt: TGTGCCAGCACCATCAACGGGAGTAGGGAAGCTTTCTTT
abundance: .; d_gene: .; v_gene: TRBV19; j_gene: TRBJ1-2; CDR3aa: CASKSTADGYTF; CDR3nt: TGTGCCAGTAAATCGACCGCGGATGGCTACACCTTC
abundance: once; d_gene: TRBD1; v_gene: TRBV19; j_gene: TRBJ1-1; CDR3aa: CASHPRDSRGTEAFF; CDR3nt: TGTGCCAGTCATCCTAGGGACAGTAGGGGCACTGAAGCTTTCTTT
abundance: .; d_gene: .; v_gene: TRBV4-1; j_gene: TRBJ1-3; CDR3aa: CASSQEALISGNTIYF; CDR3nt: TGCGCCAGCAGCCAAGAGGCCCTGATCTCTGGAAACACCATATATTTT
abundance: .; d_gene: TRBD2; v_gene: TRBV7-9; j_gene: TRBJ2-3; CDR3aa: CASSLGALAGSTDTQYF; CDR3nt: TGTGCCAGCAGCTTAGGGGCCCTAGCGGGTAGCACAGATACGCAGTATTTT
abundance: .; d_gene: .; v_gene: TRBV9; j_gene: TRBJ2-4; CDR3aa: CASSPRRNKNIQYF; CDR3nt: TGTGCCAGCAGCCCTCGCAGGAACAAAAACATTCAGTACTTC
abundance: few; d_gene: TRBD2; v_gene: TRBV10-3; j_gene: TRBJ2-3; CDR3aa: CAISGTSGRTKNTQYF; CDR3nt: TGTGCCATCAGCGGGACTAGCGGGCGGACCAAAAATACGCAGTATTTT
abundance: .; d_gene: TRBD1; v_gene: TRBV27; j_gene: TRBJ2-1; CDR3aa: CASSLTGTGGAVREQFF; CDR3nt: TGTGCCAGCAGTTTGACCGGGACAGGGGGCGCGGTTCGTGAGCAGTTCTTC
abundance: .; d_gene: .; v_gene: TRBV27; j_gene: TRBJ2-2; CDR3aa: CASNTGGGTGELFF; CDR3nt: TGTGCCAGCAATACGGGGGGCGGCACCGGGGAGCTGTTTTTT
abundance: .; d_gene: .; v_gene: TRBV5-4; j_gene: TRBJ2-2; CDR3aa: CASSRDSYLTGELFF; CDR3nt: TGTGCCAGCAGCCGGGACTCCTATTTGACCGGGGAGCTGTTTTTT
abundance: .; d_gene: TRBD2; v_gene: TRBV4-1; j_gene: TRBJ2-3; CDR3aa: CASSQYSGSLTDTQYF; CDR3nt: TGCGCCAGCAGCCAATATAGCGGGAGTCTCACAGATACGCAGTATTTT
abundance: .; d_gene: .; v_gene: TRBV5-1; j_gene: TRBJ2-1; CDR3aa: CASSLSGVLDEQFF; CDR3nt: TGCGCCAGCAGCTTGTCAGGGGTGTTGGATGAGCAGTTCTTC
abundance: .; d_gene: .; v_gene: TRBV30; j_gene: TRBJ1-2; CDR3aa: CAWSYTGNQGYTF; CDR3nt: TGTGCCTGGAGTTATACAGGGAATCAGGGCTACACCTTC
abundance: .; d_gene: .; v_gene: TRBV27; j_gene: TRBJ2-1; CDR3aa: CASSREDGGPPEQFF; CDR3nt: TGTGCCAGCAGTCGGGAGGATGGGGGGCCCCCCGAGCAGTTCTTC
abundance: .; d_gene: .; v_gene: TRBV12-5; j_gene: TRBJ1-1; CDR3aa: CASAGVPNRQNTEAFF; CDR3nt: TGTGCTAGTGCGGGGGTCCCCAACAGACAGAACACTGAAGCTTTCTTT
abundance: .; d_gene: TRBD1; v_gene: TRBV9; j_gene: TRBJ1-6; CDR3aa: CASSPRQGSSYNSPLHF; CDR3nt: TGTGCCAGCAGCCCCCGACAGGGGAGCTCCTATAATTCACCCCTCCACTTT
abundance: .; d_gene: TRBD1; v_gene: TRBV7-2; j_gene: TRBJ2-2; CDR3aa: CASSYSRTGSGELFF; CDR3nt: TGTGCCAGCAGCTACTCCAGGACAGGGAGTGGGGAGCTGTTTTTT
abundance: .; d_gene: .; v_gene: TRBV6-6; j_gene: TRBJ2-3; CDR3aa: CASSYSHSRGTDTQYF; CDR3nt: TGTGCCAGCAGTTACTCCCATTCCCGAGGGACAGATACGCAGTATTTT
abundance: .; d_gene: .; v_gene: TRBV18; j_gene: TRBJ2-1; CDR3aa: CASSLPTVIYNEQFF; CDR3nt: TGTGCCAGCTCACTCCCGACAGTAATCTACAATGAGCAGTTCTTC
abundance: .; d_gene: TRBD1; v_gene: TRBV19; j_gene: TRBJ2-2; CDR3aa: CASSRGQGRTGELFF; CDR3nt: TGTGCCAGTAGTAGAGGACAGGGTAGGACCGGGGAGCTGTTTTTT
abundance: .; d_gene: TRBD1; v_gene: TRBV7-9; j_gene: TRBJ1-1; CDR3aa: CASSLGQGTNTEAFF; CDR3nt: TGTGCCAGCAGCTTGGGACAGGGGACGAACACTGAAGCTTTCTTT
abundance: once; d_gene: TRBD1; v_gene: TRBV28; j_gene: TRBJ2-6; CDR3aa: CASTAGTGLSGANVLTF; CDR3nt: TGTGCCAGCACCGCCGGGACAGGGCTATCTGGGGCCAACGTCCTGACTTTC
abundance: .; d_gene: TRBD2; v_gene: TRBV7-6; j_gene: TRBJ2-1; CDR3aa: CASSFQRLAGGYNEQFF; CDR3nt: TGTGCCAGCAGCTTCCAAAGACTAGCGGGAGGGTACAATGAGCAGTTCTTC
abundance: few; d_gene: .; v_gene: TRBV28; j_gene: TRBJ1-2; CDR3aa: CASSRDAGGDYGYTF; CDR3nt: TGTGCCAGCAGCCGGGACGCAGGAGGGGACTATGGCTACACCTTC
abundance: .; d_gene: TRBD1; v_gene: TRBV7-6; j_gene: TRBJ2-5; CDR3aa: CASSLLQGQVGETQYF; CDR3nt: TGTGCCAGCAGCCTGTTACAGGGACAGGTGGGGGAGACCCAGTACTTC
abundance: .; d_gene: TRBD1; v_gene: TRBV6-1; j_gene: TRBJ1-5; CDR3aa: CASSGGQARNQPQHF; CDR3nt: TGTGCCAGCAGTGGGGGACAGGCCCGCAATCAGCCCCAGCATTTT
abundance: .; d_gene: TRBD1; v_gene: TRBV11-2; j_gene: TRBJ1-1; CDR3aa: CASSLGSQGRNAEAFF; CDR3nt: TGTGCCAGCAGCTTGGGTTCACAGGGGAGGAACGCGGAAGCTTTCTTT
abundance: .; d_gene: TRBD2; v_gene: TRBV7-2; j_gene: TRBJ2-5; CDR3aa: CASSLGLAGIQETQYF; CDR3nt: TGTGCCAGCAGCTTGGGGCTAGCGGGGATCCAAGAGACCCAGTACTTC
abundance: .; d_gene: .; v_gene: TRBV19; j_gene: TRBJ2-1; CDR3aa: CASSIATGTFNEQFF; CDR3nt: TGTGCCAGTAGTATCGCCACCGGGACTTTCAATGAGCAGTTCTTC
abundance: .; d_gene: TRBD2; v_gene: TRBV5-1; j_gene: TRBJ2-7; CDR3aa: CASSRNPTSGRDEQYF; CDR3nt: TGCGCCAGCAGCCGAAACCCGACTAGCGGGAGAGACGAGCAGTACTTC
abundance: .; d_gene: .; v_gene: TRBV7-2; j_gene: TRBJ1-2; CDR3aa: CASSPTGFPANYGYTF; CDR3nt: TGTGCCAGCAGCCCAACAGGGTTCCCAGCTAACTATGGCTACACCTTC
abundance: .; d_gene: TRBD2; v_gene: TRBV5-1; j_gene: TRBJ2-7; CDR3aa: CASSLGPLTSGTYEQYF; CDR3nt: TGCGCCAGCAGCTTGGGCCCTCTAACTAGCGGGACCTACGAGCAGTACTTC
abundance: .; d_gene: .; v_gene: TRBV6-5; j_gene: TRBJ2-4; CDR3aa: CASSTRVLAKNIQYF; CDR3nt: TGTGCCAGCAGTACCAGGGTTCTAGCCAAAAACATTCAGTACTTC
abundance: .; d_gene: TRBD1; v_gene: TRBV5-4; j_gene: TRBJ1-2; CDR3aa: CASSTPPGQGFGGYTF; CDR3nt: TGTGCCAGCAGCACGCCCCCGGGACAGGGTTTTGGCGGCTACACCTTC
abundance: .; d_gene: .; v_gene: TRBV19; j_gene: TRBJ2-7; CDR3aa: CASSIDRGISYEQYF; CDR3nt: TGTGCCAGTAGTATAGACAGGGGTATTTCCTACGAGCAGTACTTC